This T cell receptor beta chain was sequenced for a study of cytomegalovirus exposure and HLA in healthy donors. Study-wide background: Out of 150 million to 200 million T cells, an earlier analysis found around 110 million unique TCR beta sequences in total.

Study-wide findings and caveats: A list of 164 TCR beta chains associated with cytomegalovirus was given.

The CDR3 loop spans 14 amino acids. With 3 bases removed from V and 0 bases from J, the gap between germline ends came to 9 bases. The germline CDR1 and CDR2 sequences are MDHEN and SYDVKM. With 60 Vbeta and 13 Jbeta primers, the PCR was carried out. TCRdb keeps only in-frame clones here, not all; method: immunoSEQ multiplex PCR. The sample lists 130,000 to 150,000 clones, just under 85% occurring once. Worth noting for this clone: Its specificity is not known.

The sample comprised PBMCs. V and J are TRBV28 and TRBJ2-7; D is possibly TRBD2 (6 bases). The sequence derives from a woman aged 60-75 years in good health and CMV-seropositive. Here the CDR3 reads CASSFSTSSYEQYF. CDR3 in DNA: TGTGCCAGCAGTTTCTCGACTAGCTCCTACGAGCAGTACTTC.